This T cell receptor (beta chain) stems from a study of OX40 agonist ivuxolimab in advanced cancers. Overall study context: Among those enrolled, mean age was around 60 years (range 23 to 79) and approximately 80% were male.

General study findings and limits: On average, CD8+ T cells had more expanded clones than CD4+. Partly responding patients at 0.1-3.0 mg/kg showed some of the smallest clonal expansion.

In regard to this clone: Its antigen is not identified.

Clones were sequenced by immunoSEQ multiplex PCR, and TCRdb holds only the in-frame ones, with some missing. Among nearly 80,000 clones, roughly 94% were seen once, and the ten largest hold over 8.5%. V was pared by 4 bases and J by 4 bases, with 6 bases of the junction left unmatched. This CDR3 is built from 15 residues. Per germline, CDR1 SGDLS and CDR2 YYNGEE. The chain uses TRBV9 and TRBJ2-7; 12 bases line up with TRBD1. The sample in question was CD4+ or CD8+ T cells sorted from blood, obtained in a trial of the OX40 agonist ivuxolimab. This receptor was identified in an adult with an advanced solid tumor such as melanoma, head and neck, liver or kidney cancer. The CDR3 is CASSSRDRGRYEQYF. The CDR3, as DNA: TGTGCCAGCAGCTCCCGGGACAGGGGGCGGTACGAGCAGTACTTC.